The text below deals with one T cell receptor beta chain. Clones were sequenced by immunoSEQ multiplex PCR, and TCRdb holds only the in-frame ones, with some missing. Of about 28,000 clones listed, roughly nine tenths are singletons. V was pared by 5 bases and J by 5 bases, with 6 bases of the junction left unmatched. The CDR3 covers 15 residues. CDR1 and CDR2 (germline): SGHVS, FNYEAQ. The sample is drawn from a study of sequential checkpoint blockade in melanoma. Study background: Arm A got nivolumab then ipilimumab; arm B the reverse, 1:1. Maintenance nivolumab came after either treatment sequence.

The treatment is: randomized to nivolumab then ipilimumab (arm A) or the reverse (arm B). None of the patients previously received DNA-damaging chemotherapy. PBMC sorting kept live CD3+CD8+ cells without CD19 or CD56. This receptor was obtained from a human donor with melanoma. This chain uses TRBV7-6 with TRBJ1-6, with 7 bases identical to TRBD1. This sample comprised CD8+ T cells sorted from blood (inferred from file names), obtained from a patient given nivolumab and ipilimumab in sequence. CDR3: CASSPLTGNNSPLHF. CDR3 in DNA: TGTGCCAGCAGCCCCTTGACAGGGAATAATTCACCCCTCCACTTT. The whole variable domain, filled in from reference TRBV7-6 and TRBJ1-6, reads GAGVSQSPRYKVTKRGQDVALRCDPISGHVSLYWYRQALGQGPEFLTYFNYEAQQDKSGLPNDRFSAERPEGSISTLTIQRTEQRDSAMYRCASSPLTGNNSPLHFGNGTRLTVT.